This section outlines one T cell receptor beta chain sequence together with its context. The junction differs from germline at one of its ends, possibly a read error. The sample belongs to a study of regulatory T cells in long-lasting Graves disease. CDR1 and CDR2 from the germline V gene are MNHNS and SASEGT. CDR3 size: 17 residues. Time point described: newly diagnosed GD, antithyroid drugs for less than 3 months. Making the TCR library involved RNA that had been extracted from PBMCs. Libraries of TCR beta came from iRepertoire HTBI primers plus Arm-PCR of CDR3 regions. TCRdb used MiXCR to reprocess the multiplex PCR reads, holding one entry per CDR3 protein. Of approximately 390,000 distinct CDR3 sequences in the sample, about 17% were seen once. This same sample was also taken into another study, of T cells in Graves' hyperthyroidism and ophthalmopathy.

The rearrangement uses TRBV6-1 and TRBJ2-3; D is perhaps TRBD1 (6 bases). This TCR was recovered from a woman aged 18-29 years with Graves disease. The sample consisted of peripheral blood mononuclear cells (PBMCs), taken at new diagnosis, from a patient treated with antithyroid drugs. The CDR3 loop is CANSEGQTGWGLDTQYF. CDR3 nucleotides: TGTGCCAACAGTGAAGGACAGACAGGTTGGGGGTTGGATACGCAGTATTTT.